These 17 T cell receptor beta chains were all obtained from the same sample, sequenced in a study of blood T cells in healthy people across ages. Then a second PCR, running roughly 7 to 11 cycles, was carried out with a sample-barcoded 5' primer and a J-beta primer mix. TCRdb redid the calling of the 5' RACE reads with MiXCR, one entry per CDR3 protein. The profile shows about 1.1 million distinct CDR3 sequences, 35% to 40% of them singletons. Sequenced material: blood. Receptors were obtained from a man aged 18-30 years in good health.

In regard to this clonotype: A read error may explain this, as a much larger clone is one base away. The V and J genes are TRBV27 and TRBJ1-1; no reliable D call. Germline CDR1 MNHEY, CDR2 SMNVEV (reference sequence). This CDR3 comprises 15 residues. DNA of the CDR3: TGTGCCGGCAGTTCGGCTAAGGGCTGGAACACTGAAGCTTTCTTT. Protein product: CAGSSAKGWNTEAFF.

The V call is TRBV7-9, the J call TRBJ2-3; 11 bases are shared with TRBD2. The V gene end was trimmed by 6 bases and the J gene end by 4 bases; junction bases not matched to a gene: 9. The CDR3 runs to 16 residues. Germline values: CDR1 SEHNR, CDR2 FQNEAQ (reference sequence). CDR3 sequence reads: CASSTASGGFADTQYF. The CDR3, as DNA: TGTGCCAGCAGTACCGCTAGCGGGGGGTTCGCAGATACGCAGTATTTT.

Ten or more counts support this clonotype. V usage is TRBV10-3 and J usage is TRBJ1-2; D might be TRBD1 (5 bases). The CDR3 has 12 residues. Trimming shortened V by 11 bases and J by 4 bases, and 14 bases separated the two germline ends. Germline assignment: CDR1 ENHRY and CDR2 SYGVKD. CDR3 sequence (DNA): TGTGCCTCGACAGCGAATCTCTATGGCTACACCTTC. Protein product: CASTANLYGYTF.

The V and J genes are TRBV7-8 and TRBJ1-1; weak D call: TRBD1 (5 bases). CDR3 size: 15 residues. Trimming cost V 4 bases and J 1 base, with 13 bases left between them. Germline CDR1 SGHVS, CDR2 FQNEAQ. The CDR3 DNA follows: TGTGCCAGCAGCTGTGGGTCGGGGGAGAACACTGAAGCTTTCTTT. It codes for CASSCGSGENTEAFF. The full variable domain, rest sourced from reference TRBV7-8 and TRBJ1-1, is GAGVSQSPRYKVAKRGQDVALRCDPISGHVSLFWYQQALGQGPEFLTYFQNEAQLDKSGLPSDRFFAERPEGSVSTLKIQRTQQEDSAVYLCASSCGSGENTEAFFGQGTRLTVV.

This clonotype came up many times. This chain links TRBV27 with TRBJ2-1; 7 bases are shared with TRBD2. From germline, CDR1 is MNHEY and CDR2 SMNVEV (reference sequence). This CDR3 region has 13 residues. The V gene end was trimmed by 8 bases and the J gene end by 8 bases; junction bases not matched to a gene: 9. CDR3 coding DNA: TGTGCCAGCCACCCCCCGGGGGGTTATGAGCAGTTCTTC. This codes for CASHPPGGYEQFF.

The rearrangement joins TRBV6-2 or TRBV6-3 to TRBJ2-3; D might be TRBD1 (5 bases). CDR1 and CDR2 from the germline V gene are MNHEY and SVGEGT. CDR3 length: 15 residues. The V and J ends lost 4 bases and 2 bases respectively, with 13 bases between them. CDR3 sequence reads: CASSSQDTDTDTQYF. CDR3 DNA: TGTGCCAGCAGTTCCCAGGACACAGACACAGATACGCAGTATTTT.

Only one count was recorded for this clonotype. The chain links TRBV20-1 to TRBJ1-1; D is uncertain. CDR3 length equals 13 residues. V dropped 6 bases and J dropped 0 bases, with 11 bases sitting between them. Germline CDR1 and CDR2: DFQATT and SNEGSKA (reference sequence). CDR3 in amino acids: CSAVQRMNTEAFF. In DNA, the CDR3 is TGCAGTGCGGTACAGAGGATGAACACTGAAGCTTTCTTT.

This clonotype was seen more than once but under ten times. The chain combines TRBV10-3 with TRBJ1-2; D is possibly TRBD1 (5 bases). Germline lookup yields CDR1 ENHRY and CDR2 SYGVKD. V gave up 3 bases and J gave up 0 bases, with 11 bases separating them. CDR3 length: 15 amino acids. CDR3 region: CAISDSVRANYGYTF. CDR3 DNA sequence: TGTGCCATCAGTGATTCTGTCAGGGCTAACTATGGCTACACCTTC.

J is TRBJ2-1 and V is TRBV28; 7 bases map to TRBD1. Losses at the gene ends were 4 bases for V and 2 bases for J; bases not matched to a gene: 5. There are 15 residues in the CDR3. Germline CDR1 and CDR2: MDHEN and SYDVKM. The CDR3 DNA reads TGTGCCAGCAGTTCCGGGACAGATACCTACAATGAGCAGTTCTTC. Translation gives CASSSGTDTYNEQFF.

For this clonotype: A much more abundant neighbour one base away suggests this may be a read error. CDR3 in amino acids: CSERVFNTQCF. In DNA form, the CDR3 reads TGCAGCGAGAGGGTTTTCAATACGCAGTGTTTT. The chain couples TRBV29-1 to TRBJ2-3; D may be TRBD2 (5 bases). Looked up from germline, CDR1 is SQVTM and CDR2 is ANQGSEA. CDR3 size: 11 residues.

This chain uses TRBV7-6 with TRBJ2-1; D is undetermined. The CDR3 is 13 residues long. Trimming stripped 5 bases from V and 6 bases from J, with 11 bases between. Looked up from germline, CDR1 is SGHVS and CDR2 is FNYEAQ. This CDR3 is CASSRPSGNEQFF. CDR3 nucleotide sequence: TGTGCCAGCAGCCGTCCCTCGGGCAATGAGCAGTTCTTC.

This clonotype was seen a handful of times. This chain uses TRBV5-1 with TRBJ2-3, with TRBD1 identical over 7 bases. Looked up from germline, CDR1 is SGHRS and CDR2 is YFSETQ. V trimming: 4 bases; J trimming: 0 bases; junction bases outside the gene matches: 5. CDR3 length: 15 amino acids. This CDR3 is CASSEQGLSTDTQYF. The CDR3 coding sequence is TGCGCCAGCAGCGAACAGGGGCTTAGCACAGATACGCAGTATTTT. Full variable domain (missing parts from reference TRBV5-1 and TRBJ2-3): KAGVTQTPRYLIKTRGQQVTLSCSPISGHRSVSWYQQTPGQGLQFLFEYFSETQRNKGNFPGRFSGRQFSNSRSEMNVSTLELGDSALYLCASSEQGLSTDTQYFGPGTRLTVL.

The V gene is TRBV20-1, the J gene TRBJ1-1, with TRBD1 as a possible D gene (6 bases). The CDR3 loop spans 14 amino acids. Germline CDR1 reads DFQATT; CDR2 reads SNEGSKA (reference sequence). V was cut by 4 bases and J by 1 base, with 13 bases left in between. The CDR3 nucleotides are TGCAGTGCTAAACCGGGGGCGACGAACACTGAAGCTTTCTTT. Its protein is CSAKPGATNTEAFF.

The chain uses TRBV5-1 and TRBJ1-4; 10 bases agree with TRBD1. This CDR3 is built from 13 residues. With V trimmed by 6 bases and J by 8 bases, 4 bases remained unmatched. Germline-derived CDR1 and CDR2 are SGHRS and YFSETQ. The CDR3: CASMGQGNEKLFF. CDR3 DNA sequence: TGCGCCAGCATGGGACAGGGGAACGAAAAACTGTTTTTT.

This clonotype was seen only a few times. This chain links TRBV10-3 with TRBJ2-1; 7 nucleotides align to TRBD2. The J call is uncertain, as TRBJ2-7 better fits the DNA end. From germline, CDR1 is ENHRY and CDR2 SYGVKD. CDR3 length: 15 residues. CDR3 loop: CAISLSGADYNEQYF. The DNA for the CDR3 is TGTGCCATCAGCCTAAGCGGGGCGGACTACAATGAGCAGTACTTC.

The chain couples TRBV19 to TRBJ2-1; D call uncertain. V dropped 3 bases and J dropped 7 bases, with 16 bases sitting between them. The germline CDR1 and CDR2 sequences are LNHDA and SQIVND (reference sequence). This CDR3 has 15 residues. This CDR3 is CASSIRPVSRNEQFF. The CDR3 nucleotides read TGTGCCAGTAGTATCAGACCTGTTTCTAGGAATGAGCAGTTCTTC.

The chain employs TRBV12-5 and TRBJ2-1; D is undetermined. The ends were cut back, 2 bases at V and 0 bases at J, with 8 bases in the middle. Germline loops: CDR1 LGHNT, CDR2 FRNRAP. CDR3 length: 15 residues. CDR3 DNA sequence: TGTGCTAGTGGTTTGCAGGCTAGCTCCTACAATGAGCAGTTCTTC. Translating gives CASGLQASSYNEQFF.